The 3 T cell receptor beta chains presented below share a single source sample, sequenced in a study of blood T cell repertoires in COVID-19. Assay: immunoSEQ multiplex PCR; the TCRdb copy retains only in-frame clones and omits some. The sample lists tens of thousands of clones, 88% occurring once. The sequencing input was peripheral blood. The receptors were gathered from a human donor in a cohort sampled during active COVID-19.

DNA of the CDR3: TGTGCCAGCAGTTACGTGGGGAGGTGGAACACTGAAGCTTTCTTT. This sequence encodes CASSYVGRWNTEAFF. The rearrangement joins TRBV6-5 to TRBJ1-1; no definite D call. CDR1 and CDR2 (germline): MNHEY, SVGAGI. This CDR3 region has 15 residues. V gave up 2 bases and J gave up 1 base, with 11 bases separating them.

V usage is TRBV6-6 and J usage is TRBJ2-5; D possibly corresponds to TRBD1 (6 bases). The CDR3 is 16 amino acids. Trimming shortened V by 5 bases and J by 0 bases, and 16 bases separated the two germline ends. Per the germline V gene, CDR1 is MNHNY and CDR2 is SVGAGI (reference sequence). CDR3 DNA sequence: TGTGCCAGCAGTCAACCGGGACAAGAACACCAAGAGACCCAGTACTTC. Translated: CASSQPGQEHQETQYF.

The CDR3 nucleotides are TGTGCCAGCTCACCGACGAAAAATCGGGGCACTGAAGCTTTCTTT. Translated, it gives CASSPTKNRGTEAFF. The chain recombines TRBV18 with TRBJ1-1; D is unclear. The germline V gene has CDR1 KGHSH and CDR2 LQKENI. V was trimmed by 3 bases and J by 4 bases, leaving 15 bases between them. The CDR3 length is 15 residues.